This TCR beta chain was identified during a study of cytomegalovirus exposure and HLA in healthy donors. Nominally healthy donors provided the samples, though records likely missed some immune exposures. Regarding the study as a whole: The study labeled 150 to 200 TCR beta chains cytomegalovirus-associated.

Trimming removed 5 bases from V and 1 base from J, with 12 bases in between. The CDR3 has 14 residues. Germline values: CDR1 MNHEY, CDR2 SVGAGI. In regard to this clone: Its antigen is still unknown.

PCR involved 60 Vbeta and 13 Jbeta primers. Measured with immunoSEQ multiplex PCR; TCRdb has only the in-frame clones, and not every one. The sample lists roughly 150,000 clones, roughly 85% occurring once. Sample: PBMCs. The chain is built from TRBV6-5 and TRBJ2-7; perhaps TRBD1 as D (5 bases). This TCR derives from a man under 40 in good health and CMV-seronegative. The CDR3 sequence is CASSPSAGSYEQYF. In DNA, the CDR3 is TGTGCCAGCAGTCCCTCGGCAGGGTCCTACGAGCAGTACTTC.